The present TCR beta chain was sequenced within a study of blood T cell repertoires in COVID-19. Enrollees, roughly 18 to 89 years old, lived in approximately 25 US areas. Trimming removed 6 bases from V and 4 bases from J; junction bases left unmatched: 9. Germline V gene lookup returns CDR1 WNHNN and CDR2 SYGVQD (reference sequence). The CDR3 has 15 residues. Sequencing used immunoSEQ multiplex PCR; TCRdb keeps in-frame clones, though not all of them. The repertoire holds about 270,000 clones, with 80% to 90% as singletons. The sequencing input was PBMCs or T cells enriched from blood (not recorded which). The TCR originated in a woman younger than 45 with acute COVID-19. The V call is TRBV10-1, the J call TRBJ2-1; TRBD2 aligns across 7 bases. CDR3 in amino acids: CASSQGLAGYNEQFF. The CDR3 nucleotides read TGCGCCAGCAGCCAGGGTTTAGCGGGTTACAATGAGCAGTTCTTC.